This T cell receptor (beta chain) derives from a study of CD8+ T cells in alopecia areata. Germline assignment: CDR1 MNHEY and CDR2 SMNVEV (reference sequence). CDR3 length equals 15 residues. Cell sorting was applied to PBMCs, and CD4+ and CD8+ T cells were collected. Of note for this clone: Its matching antigen is unknown. One end of the junction fails to match germline, which may point to a read error.

General study points: Researchers report lesional scalp, most notably alopecia totalis/universalis, outstripped normal scalp in clonality.

Reverse transcribed after extraction, RNA yielded cDNA as the sequencing template. Only in-frame clones appear in the TCRdb table, and some are missing; sequencing was by immunoSEQ multiplex PCR. The repertoire consists of tens of thousands of clones, with approximately 65% occurring once and the leading ten covering more than 15%. The chain joins TRBV27 to TRBJ2-1; TRBD2 matches 10 bases. Sequencing input: NKG2D-high CD8+ T cells sorted from blood. This clonotype was sampled from a human donor with alopecia areata. The CDR3 nucleotides are TGTGCCAACAGTTTTTCTAGCGGGGGAGGCAATGAGCAGTTCTTC. Residues: CANSFSSGGGNEQFF.